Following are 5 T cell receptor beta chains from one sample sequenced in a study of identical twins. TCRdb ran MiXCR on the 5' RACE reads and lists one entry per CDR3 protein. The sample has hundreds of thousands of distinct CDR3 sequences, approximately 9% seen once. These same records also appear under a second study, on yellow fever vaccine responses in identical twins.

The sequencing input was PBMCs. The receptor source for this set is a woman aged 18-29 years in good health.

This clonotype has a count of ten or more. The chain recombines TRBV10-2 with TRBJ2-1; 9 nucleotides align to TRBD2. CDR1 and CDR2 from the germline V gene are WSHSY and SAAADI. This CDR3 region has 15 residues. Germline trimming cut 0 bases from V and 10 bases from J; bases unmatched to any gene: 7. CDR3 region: CASSESLAGAFEQFF. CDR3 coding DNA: TGCGCCAGCAGTGAGTCACTAGCGGGTGCTTTCGAGCAGTTCTTC.

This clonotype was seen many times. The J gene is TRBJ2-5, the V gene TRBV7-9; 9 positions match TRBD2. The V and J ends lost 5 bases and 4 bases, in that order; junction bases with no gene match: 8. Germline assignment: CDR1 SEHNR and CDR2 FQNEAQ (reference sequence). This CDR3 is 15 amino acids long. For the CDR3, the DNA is TGTGCCAGCAGCATGATGGATAGCGGGAGAGAGACCCAGTACTTC. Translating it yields CASSMMDSGRETQYF.

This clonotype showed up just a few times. CDR3 nucleotide sequence: TGTGCCAGCAGCCAAGATCGTACCTCTGGGGCCAACGTCCTGACTTTC. Translation: CASSQDRTSGANVLTF. The chain has TRBV3-1 and TRBJ2-6; D unclear. The CDR3 has 16 residues. V shed 0 bases and J shed 0 bases, with 6 bases lying between them. Germline assignment: CDR1 LGHDT and CDR2 YNNKEL (reference sequence).

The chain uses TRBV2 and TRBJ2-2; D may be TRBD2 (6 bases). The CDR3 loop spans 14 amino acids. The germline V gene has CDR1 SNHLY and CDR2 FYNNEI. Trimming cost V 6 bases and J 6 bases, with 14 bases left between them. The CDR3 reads CASRVEGSAGELFF. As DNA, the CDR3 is TGTGCCAGCAGGGTGGAGGGTTCAGCCGGGGAGCTGTTTTTT. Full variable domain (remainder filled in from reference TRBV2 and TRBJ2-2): EPEVTQTPSHQVTQMGQEVILRCVPISNHLYFYWYRQILGQKVEFLVSFYNNEISEKSEIFDDQFSVERPDGSNFTLKIRSTKLEDSAMYFCASRVEGSAGELFFGEGSRLTVL.

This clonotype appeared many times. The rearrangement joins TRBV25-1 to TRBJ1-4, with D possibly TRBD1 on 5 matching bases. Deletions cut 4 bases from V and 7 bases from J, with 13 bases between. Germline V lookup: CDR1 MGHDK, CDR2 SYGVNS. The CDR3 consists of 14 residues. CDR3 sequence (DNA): TGTGCCAGCAGTGTGGGCAGGGAGAGTGAAAAACTGTTTTTT. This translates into CASSVGRESEKLFF.